This passage covers 8 T cell receptor beta chains from one sample sequenced in a study of T cell clonotyping in hematopoietic cell transplantation. Time point of the sample: recipient sample about 28 days before transplant, after cytoreduction. Using immunoSEQ multiplex PCR, the repertoire was profiled, and TCRdb retains in-frame clones only, with some absent. This sample has about 29,000 clones, with approximately 80% found just once. The specimen was peripheral blood mononuclear cells, collected before stem cell transplant. Source of these receptors: a woman younger than 45 with chronic myeloid leukemia. Some clones in this sample may be carry-over from other donors' samples.

This clone was detected only once. V usage is TRBV2 and J usage is TRBJ2-7; weak D call: TRBD1 (6 bases). CDR1 is SNHLY and CDR2 is FYNNEI in the germline V gene. The CDR3 loop spans 12 amino acids. Trimming shortened V by 6 bases and J by 6 bases, and 12 bases separated the two germline ends. The CDR3 DNA sequence: TGTGCCAGCAGCATACAGGGTGCCGAGCAGTACGTC. Its translation is CASSIQGAEQYV.

V usage is TRBV6-1 and J usage is TRBJ2-2; D unresolved. Per germline, CDR1 MNHNS and CDR2 SASEGT. The CDR3 contains 12 residues. Trimming took off 6 bases at V and 2 bases at J, with 4 bases between the two ends. CDR3 DNA: TGTGCCAGCAGGGTCAACACCGGGGAGCTGTTTTTT. This translates into CASRVNTGELFF.

The J gene is TRBJ2-6, the V gene TRBV7-3; D may be TRBD1 (5 bases). V gave up 4 bases and J gave up 2 bases, with 15 bases separating them. The CDR3 spans 17 residues. Germline V gives CDR1 SGHTA, CDR2 FQGTGA. The CDR3 DNA reads as TGTGCCAGCAGCTCCATTCAGGGTTTCGCTGGGGCCAACGTCCTGACTTTC. It encodes CASSSIQGFAGANVLTF. Full variable domain (remainder filled in from reference TRBV7-3 and TRBJ2-6): GAGVSQTPSNKVTEKGKYVELRCDPISGHTALYWYRQSLGQGPEFLIYFQGTGAADDSGLPNDRFFAVRPEGSVSTLKIQRTERGDSAVYLCASSSIQGFAGANVLTFGAGSRLTVL.

The genes are TRBV10-3 and TRBJ1-2; D perhaps matches TRBD1 (5 bases). The germline V gene has CDR1 ENHRY and CDR2 SYGVKD. The CDR3 length is 15 residues. Between the trimmed V and J ends, which lost 2 bases and 8 bases, there was a span of 18 bases. The CDR3 spells CAISEDSGDPVGYTF. The CDR3 bases are TGTGCCATCAGTGAGGATTCGGGGGATCCGGTAGGCTACACCTTC.

This clone was seen just once. V is TRBV7-9 and J is TRBJ2-7; 8 bases map to TRBD1. The CDR3 has 14 amino acids. CDR1 is SEHNR, CDR2 FQNEAQ, per germline (reference sequence). Losses at the gene ends were 2 bases for V and 3 bases for J; bases not matched to a gene: 3. This CDR3 reads CASSLSGQGYEQYV. CDR3 nucleotide sequence: TGTGCCAGCAGCTTAAGCGGACAGGGCTACGAGCAGTACGTC.

The rearrangement links TRBV11-2 to TRBJ2-2; TRBD1 matches at 7 bases. V trimming: 3 bases; J trimming: 4 bases; junction bases outside the gene matches: 2. The germline V gene has CDR1 SGHAT and CDR2 FQNNGV. There are 14 residues in the CDR3. Here the CDR3 DNA reads TGTGCCAGCAGCTTCCGACAGGGCACCGGGGAGCTGTTTTTT. Its translation: CASSFRQGTGELFF.

V and J are TRBV7-2 and TRBJ2-3, with unresolved D. Germline CDR1 and CDR2: SGHTA and FQGNSA. CDR3 size: 13 residues. Trimming cost V 1 base and J 14 bases, with 16 bases left between them. CDR3 sequence: CASSLGSVTERYF. DNA of the CDR3: TGTGCCAGCAGCTTAGGGTCTGTGACCGAGAGGTATTTT.

As DNA, the CDR3 is TGTGCCAGCAGCTTTCAAGGGACAGGGCTCTCTGGAAACACCATATATTTT. The encoded protein is CASSFQGTGLSGNTIYF. The chain is built from TRBV7-2 and TRBJ1-3; 9 bases are a match to TRBD1. V was pared by 3 bases and J by 0 bases, with 6 bases of the junction left unmatched. The CDR3 length is 17 residues. CDR1 SGHTA and CDR2 FQGNSA come from the germline V gene. The full variable domain, completed using reference TRBV7-2 and TRBJ1-3, is GAGVSQSPSNKVTEKGKDVELRCDPISGHTALYWYRQSLGQGLEFLIYFQGNSAPDKSGLPSDRFSAERTGGSVSTLTIQRTQQEDSAVYLCASSFQGTGLSGNTIYFGEGSWLTVV.